What follows are 25 T cell receptor beta chains derived from one specimen sequenced in a study of CD8+CD57+ T cells in acquired aplastic anemia. Genomic DNA acted as the template from which TCR beta VDJ combination and CDR3 sequence profiling were carried out. Each CDR3 protein is one row after TCRdb ran MiXCR on the reads. The sample shows 200,000 to 250,000 distinct CDR3 sequences, around 60% of them seen only once. Material for sequencing was sorted CD4+, CD8+, or CD8+CD57+ T cells (not recorded which) from PBMCs. The receptors come from a human donor in good health.

V and J are TRBV7-8 and TRBJ1-4; TRBD1 matches at 9 bases. V lost 5 bases and J lost 7; bases outside the gene matches: 2. The CDR3 covers 13 residues. Germline V gene lookup returns CDR1 SGHVS and CDR2 FQNEAQ. CDR3 amino acids: CASSPDRGEKLFF. CDR3 in DNA: TGTGCCAGCAGCCCGGACAGGGGTGAAAAACTGTTTTTT.

The chain links TRBV19 to TRBJ2-6; no clear D. The CDR3 covers 14 residues. Deletions cut 9 bases from V and 2 bases from J, with 11 bases between. Germline values: CDR1 LNHDA, CDR2 SQIVND (reference sequence). The CDR3 DNA is TGTGCCAGGAGGATGGGGACTGGGGCCAACGTCCTGACTTTC. Residues: CARRMGTGANVLTF.

The chain has TRBV10-3 and TRBJ2-3; 13 positions agree with TRBD2. The CDR3 has 16 amino acids. Germline-derived CDR1 and CDR2 are ENHRY and SYGVKD. V gave up 4 bases and J gave up 0 bases; unmatched junction bases: 1. DNA of the CDR3: TGTGCCATCAGTGGGACTAGCGGGGGAAGCACAGATACGCAGTATTTT. Encoded protein: CAISGTSGGSTDTQYF.

To note about this clonotype: At one of its ends the junction is not consistent with the germline gene, which may arise from a read error. This chain connects TRBV7-2 to TRBJ1-5, with TRBD1 as a possible D gene (5 bases). CDR1 is SGHTA, CDR2 FQGNSA, per germline. This CDR3 is built from 15 residues. CDR3 residues: CVSSQRGRGNQPQHF. The CDR3 DNA follows: TGTGTCAGCAGCCAGCGGGGACGAGGCAATCAGCCCCAGCATTTT.

The genes are TRBV7-2 and TRBJ2-3, with D hard to call. The V gene's germline CDR1 is SGHTA and CDR2 FQGNSA. The ends were cut back, 2 bases at V and 0 bases at J, with 6 bases in the middle. This CDR3 region has 14 residues. The DNA for the CDR3 is TGTGCCAGCAGCTTACTCGGAAGCACAGATACGCAGTATTTT. Translation gives CASSLLGSTDTQYF.

This clonotype was detected ten times or more. The chain uses TRBV4-1 and TRBJ2-3; D is uncertain. Germline V lookup: CDR1 MGHRA, CDR2 YSYEKL. CDR3 length equals 12 residues. V gave up 1 base and J gave up 2 bases, with 1 base separating them. The CDR3 loop is CASSQVTDTQYF. The CDR3, as DNA: TGCGCCAGCAGCCAAGTCACAGATACGCAGTATTTT.

This chain links TRBV29-1 with TRBJ2-3; D is possibly TRBD1 or TRBD2 (5 bases each). This CDR3 has 12 amino acids. V was pared by 3 bases and J by 5 bases, with 9 bases between. Looked up from germline, CDR1 is SQVTM and CDR2 is ANQGSEA. The CDR3 loop reads CSVDRGEDTQYF. CDR3 DNA sequence: TGCAGCGTTGATCGAGGGGAAGATACGCAGTATTTT.

The V call is TRBV7-2, the J call TRBJ1-5, with a weak D call TRBD1 (6 bases). CDR3 length equals 13 residues. The V end was cut by 7 bases, the J end by 3 bases, with 10 bases between. In germline, CDR1 is SGHTA, CDR2 FQGNSA. The CDR3 nucleotides are TGTGCCAGCACACGGGGGCCCAATCAGCCCCAGCATTTT. Translated: CASTRGPNQPQHF.

The genes are TRBV20-1 and TRBJ2-7; D gene uncertain. This CDR3 region has 11 residues. The V and J ends lost 1 base and 5 bases respectively, with 6 bases between them. In germline, CDR1 is DFQATT, CDR2 SNEGSKA (reference sequence). The DNA of the CDR3 is TGCAGTGCTAGAGTAGAGCACGAGCAGTACTTC. Amino acids: CSARVEHEQYF.

Ten or more counts support this clonotype. This rearrangement joins TRBV6-4 to TRBJ2-1; 9 nucleotides match TRBD2. CDR1 MRHNA and CDR2 SNTAGT come from the germline V gene. The CDR3 has 17 amino acids. The V and J ends lost 0 bases and 2 bases, in that order; junction bases with no gene match: 5. The CDR3 nucleotides read TGTGCCAGCAGTGACTCCGGGCGGGAGGGTCCCTACAATGAGCAGTTCTTC. Translating it yields CASSDSGREGPYNEQFF.

This clonotype has at least ten counts. The chain is built from TRBV2 and TRBJ2-1; a weak D match, TRBD2 (6 bases). The CDR3 runs to 12 residues. Germline V gene data show CDR1 as SNHLY and CDR2 as FYNNEI. Trimming took off 8 bases at V and 8 bases at J, with 13 bases between the two ends. In nucleotides, the CDR3 is TGTGCCAGCTTAGCGGACTCGGATGAGCAGTTCTTC. Translation: CASLADSDEQFF.

This clonotype was detected only once. The chain employs TRBV28 and TRBJ2-1; D gene unclear. CDR1 is MDHEN, CDR2 SYDVKM, per germline. The CDR3 totals 12 residues. This chain's CDR3 is CTSGASYNEQFF. For the CDR3, the DNA is TGTACTTCTGGAGCATCCTACAATGAGCAGTTCTTC.

The chain employs TRBV7-9 and TRBJ2-3; D tentatively fits TRBD1 or TRBD2 (6 bases each). CDR1 is SEHNR and CDR2 is FQNEAQ in the germline V gene (reference sequence). The CDR3 is 14 amino acids. Trimming took 2 bases from V and 10 from J, leaving 16 bases between them. The CDR3: CASSLFGTGGAQYF. CDR3 coding DNA: TGTGCCAGCAGCTTATTCGGGACCGGGGGCGCGCAGTATTTT.

This clonotype is a singleton in its sample. The rearrangement joins TRBV7-2 to TRBJ2-7, with TRBD2 matching over 8 bases. This CDR3 is 14 amino acids long. In germline, CDR1 is SGHTA, CDR2 FQGNSA. Unmatched junction bases numbered 5, after V lost 5 bases and J lost 2 bases. The CDR3 DNA reads TGTGCCAGCAGCCCCCGGGGGGGGACCTACGAGCAGTACTTC. This codes for CASSPRGGTYEQYF.

This clonotype was found many times. CDR3 nucleotide sequence: TGTGCCAGCAGCTCTTACGGCCCTGACTCCTACGAGCAGTACTTC. Protein product: CASSSYGPDSYEQYF. The rearrangement uses TRBV7-9 and TRBJ2-7; D unresolved. V dropped 4 bases and J dropped 0 bases, with 13 bases sitting between them. The CDR3 spans 15 residues. Looked up from germline, CDR1 is SEHNR and CDR2 is FQNEAQ (reference sequence).

In its sample, this clonotype was seen a few times. This sequence joins TRBV7-9 and TRBJ1-5; D not certain. The CDR3 covers 16 residues. The germline V and J ends were trimmed by 0 bases and 0 bases, with 9 bases remaining between them. The germline CDR1 and CDR2 sequences are SEHNR and FQNEAQ (reference sequence). Written as DNA, the CDR3 is TGTGCCAGCAGCTTAGCGTCGAGTATTAGCAATCAGCCCCAGCATTTT. Amino acid sequence: CASSLASSISNQPQHF.

The V and J genes are TRBV7-9 and TRBJ2-2; TRBD1 or TRBD2 may be the D gene (5 bases each). Germline V CDR1 and CDR2: SEHNR, FQNEAQ (reference sequence). V lost 2 bases, J lost 6 bases, and 16 bases lay in between. This CDR3 contains 16 residues. The CDR3 DNA reads as TGTGCCAGCAGCTTAAGTATGATGATGGGGGCCGGGGAGCTGTTTTTT. This encodes CASSLSMMMGAGELFF.

This clonotype was recorded at least ten times. The chain has TRBV11-3 and TRBJ2-1; D is uncertain. V gave up 3 bases and J gave up 5 bases, with 8 bases separating them. The CDR3 contains 13 residues. Germline CDR1 and CDR2: SGHNT and YENEEA. The CDR3 DNA sequence: TGTGCCAGCAGCTTCTACAGACACAATGAGCAGTTCTTC. Its translation: CASSFYRHNEQFF.

The chain carries TRBV20-1 and TRBJ1-1; the D gene is possibly TRBD1 (5 bases). The CDR3 is made up of 14 amino acids. V lost 6 bases and J 1 base, leaving 15 bases between the germline ends. Germline values: CDR1 DFQATT, CDR2 SNEGSKA (reference sequence). The chain's CDR3 is CSARPGPQNTEAFF. For the CDR3, the DNA is TGCAGTGCAAGACCGGGACCGCAGAACACTGAAGCTTTCTTT.

The chain has TRBV10-3 and TRBJ1-1; no firm D call. The CDR3 runs to 11 residues. Germline loops: CDR1 ENHRY, CDR2 SYGVKD. Trimming shortened V by 3 bases and J by 13 bases, and 12 bases separated the two germline ends. CDR3 sequence (DNA): TGTGCCATCAGTGACCGGGTTGCGCTTTTCTTT. Amino acids: CAISDRVALFF.

This clonotype was detected ten times or more. This chain joins TRBV29-1 and TRBJ1-2, with D hard to call. This CDR3 is built from 12 residues. Germline CDR1 and CDR2: SQVTM and ANQGSEA. Trimming pared 4 bases from V and 2 bases from J, leaving 8 bases between. The CDR3 sequence: CSVVRVNYGYTF. In DNA, the CDR3 is TGCAGCGTTGTAAGGGTGAACTATGGCTACACCTTC.

The chain has TRBV20-1 and TRBJ1-1; tentatively, D is TRBD1 (5 bases). Per the germline V gene, CDR1 is DFQATT and CDR2 is SNEGSKA (reference sequence). V was clipped by 7 bases and J by 0 bases, with 12 bases between them. The CDR3 is 13 residues long. The CDR3 coding sequence is TGCAGTGTCATACAGGTGATGAACACTGAAGCTTTCTTT. It yields the protein CSVIQVMNTEAFF.

A remark on this clonotype: The germline gene is not matched at one end of the junction; a read error may be the cause. The chain uses TRBV4-1 and TRBJ1-2; D is possibly TRBD1 (6 bases). The CDR3 spans 14 residues. Germline CDR1 MGHRA, CDR2 YSYEKL. The CDR3 DNA follows: TGTGCCAGCAGCCCCGGACAGAGACTATATGGCTACACCTTC. It codes for CASSPGQRLYGYTF.

The table lists this clonotype with a count of one. The chain carries TRBV5-4 and TRBJ2-7; 8 nucleotides agree with TRBD2. CDR1 and CDR2 (germline): SGHNT, YYREEE (reference sequence). The CDR3 length is 15 residues. Germline trimming cut 1 base from V and 2 bases from J; bases unmatched to any gene: 5. CDR3 residues: CASSLYSGTTYEQYF. The CDR3 DNA sequence: TGTGCCAGCAGCTTGTATAGCGGGACAACCTACGAGCAGTACTTC.

This clonotype appeared a few times. With a much larger clone just one base away, this may be a read error. The rearrangement links TRBV20-1 to TRBJ2-2; TRBD2 might be the D (5 bases). CDR1 DFQATT and CDR2 SNEGSKA come from the germline V gene (reference sequence). The ends were cut back, 3 bases at V and 8 bases at J, with 10 bases in the middle. This CDR3 contains 12 residues. The CDR3 nucleotides read TGCAGTGCTAGGGACTTCGAGGGGGAGCTGTTTTTT. Translation gives CSARDFEGELFF.